This T cell receptor beta chain was identified in a study of blood T cell repertoires in COVID-19. Study-wide context: PBMCs, B-cell-depleted T cells, or T cells were the source of the cDNA or gDNA that made up the material.

The trim removed 8 bases at V and 2 bases at J, leaving 3 bases unmatched. CDR1 is ENHRY and CDR2 is SYGVKD in the germline V gene. This CDR3 region has 14 residues. Sequenced by immunoSEQ multiplex PCR; TCRdb stores in-frame clones only, minus some. This sample yields fewer than 120,000 clones, of which around nine tenths are seen a single time; 4% to 5.5% belongs to the top ten. This TCR was sampled from a human donor in a cohort sampled during active COVID-19. Input material: peripheral blood. The V gene is TRBV10-3, the J gene TRBJ2-1, with 10 bases lining up with TRBD2. The CDR3 sequence: CAISSGRAYNEQFF. The CDR3 DNA follows: TGTGCCATCTCCAGCGGGAGGGCCTACAATGAGCAGTTCTTC.